This TCR beta chain was sequenced for a study of cytomegalovirus exposure and HLA in healthy donors (dated by TCRdb to 2016 to 2017). At the level of the whole study: An earlier analysis of a few hundred of the donors reported approximately 280 Gb of sequence data and roughly 120 million unique TCR beta sequences obtained from 150 million to 200 million T cells. About 280 gigabases of sequencing data and around 90 million unique TCR sequences made up an early release that covered several hundred HLA-typed donors. Of the roughly 400 genotyped donors, approximately 83% fell in the genetic ancestry cluster associated with self-reported Caucasian donors. The study aimed to test whether cataloging public T cell receptors could reveal signatures of past pathogen exposure. The study used immunosequencing to profile the T cell repertoires of several hundred subjects and linked those repertoires to cytomegalovirus serostatus. In addition to the first cohort of around 670 subjects, a separate validation cohort of 100 to 150 different subjects was used. To predict cytomegalovirus infection status, the study combined high-throughput TCR immunosequencing, statistical association of individual TCRs with disease status, and machine learning. In a later analysis, previously published TCR beta repertoires from more than 500 donors were re-analyzed and high-resolution HLA genotyping was added so that TCR occurrence patterns could be studied. Rather than drawing on any new phenotypic data, the later analysis identified candidate immune exposures from TCR beta sequences and the way those sequences occurred across donors. An earlier analysis of fewer than 750 of the donors used high-throughput TCR beta sequencing to judge whether each TCR beta V gene segment behaved as functional or pseudogenic. Donor age, sex, ethnicity and CMV serostatus were compiled together with the repertoire data. Genome-wide SNP genotypes for about 55% of the 666 donors were used in a later genetic analysis, which treated that subset as a discovery cohort. Every repertoire in the discovery cohort had been generated on one and the same sequencing platform. Both class I and class II loci were covered by HLA typing, at four-digit resolution. Typing coverage varied by locus: about 629-630 donors for A, B, C, DRB1 and DQB1; some 520 for DQA1; some 610 for DPA1; 450 to 480 for DPB1. Roughly five DR-DQ haplotypes were handled as single units for association and clustering, since linkage in the cohort was strong. Among roughly 400 genotyped donors of the cohort, an average of approximately 240,000 unique TCR beta nucleotide sequences was sequenced per donor, of which about 18% were non-productive. The paper as a whole reports these results and caveats: A total of roughly 160 TCR beta chains were listed by the study as associated with cytomegalovirus. Because HLA typing was unavailable for some donors at each locus, only the typed subset was used in association tests. Because counts were too low, under 20 rarely observed V segments, including chromosome 9 orphons, were left out of the earlier analysis of several hundred of the donors. In vitro tests confirmed that a few of the cytomegalovirus-associated TCR beta chains recognize cytomegalovirus antigens. It was suggested by the authors that the approach could potentially be generalized to other disease states and immunological phenotypes. In a later analysis, TCR association rates were found to vary across HLA loci, with the most associated TCRs seen for DRB1 alleles and the fewest for HLA-C alleles. In a later genetic analysis, fewer N-insertions in productive TCRs were reported among donors in an Asian-associated ancestry cluster than the roughly 640-donor mean. In an earlier analysis of 587 of the donors, most TCR beta V segments were observed in productive rearrangements about 87% or about 30% of the time, broadly matching IMGT annotations. Linkage disequilibrium might explain the correlated functional status among segregating V segments, but an unknown experimental factor could not be ruled out. A further reported finding was that TCR beta sequences accurately predicted the HLA-A and HLA-B alleles for most subjects in the first cohort. Because the 87-base-pair reads could not distinguish some IMGT-functional V segments, including TRBV6-2 and TRBV6-3, those segments were excluded. A later analysis associated 16,951 TCR beta sequences with specific HLA alleles at a false discovery rate of 0.05. According to a later analysis, parvovirus B19, influenza, CMV and Epstein-Barr virus appeared linked to several top co-occurrence clusters. Compared with equally common non-associated chains, HLA-associated TCR beta chains in a later analysis were more clonally expanded and had lower generation probabilities. CMV serostatus was the only immune exposure information available for the cohort. In both the original and validation cohorts, the classifier was reported to diagnose cytomegalovirus status with high specificity and sensitivity. In a later analysis, most CMV-associated TCR beta chains were found to appear HLA-restricted, with HLA associations seemingly driven largely by CMV exposure. The presence/absence analyses assumed that sequencing depth was roughly uniform across donors, and that assumption may not be true. A group of highly shared sequence variants was considered likely to be a technical artifact of the sequencing pipeline. In a later genetic analysis, a missense DCLRE1C variant was associated with V-gene and J-gene trimming of TCR beta chains, and the association was replicated in an independent cohort. When HLA alleles, especially DR and DQ, strongly co-occurred, attributing TCR associations to individual alleles was difficult. In this cohort, only TCR beta chains were sequenced, and detectable features were limited by the absence of alpha or paired-chain data. Most TCR sequences were seen in very few donors, while some public TCRs were found in many individuals.

The library was produced with the immunoSEQ multiplex PCR assay. For the multiplex PCR, a mixture combining 60 forward primers for TCR Vbeta segments and 13 reverse primers for TCR Jbeta segments was used. A multiplex PCR assay on genomic DNA amplified the CDR3 region of rearranged TCR beta genes. The amplified TCR beta libraries were sequenced on the Illumina HiSeq System as 87-base-pair reads. As for how the authors treated the data: A later analysis counted 65 million to 90 million unique TCR beta chains across the 550 to 700 repertoires, and around 9.9 million of these chains were shared by at least two donors. A nearest-neighbor algorithm error-corrected the raw reads and collapsed the reads into unique sequences, merging closely related sequences to remove PCR and sequencing errors. V, D and J gene segments were assigned by aligning CDR3 sequences to IMGT reference sequences. For a sequence to be retained, a match of at least six nucleotides to both a V gene segment and a J gene segment was required. Rearrangements were called productive when the CDR3 lacked stop codons and stayed in frame with V and J; all others were non-productive. Following IMGT convention, CDR3 was defined as the stretch from the second conserved V-encoded cysteine up to the conserved J-encoded phenylalanine. The earlier analysis of 500 to 600 of the donors excluded sequences that lacked an unambiguous match to a single V gene segment. In an earlier analysis of roughly 500 of the donors, V segments were called functional above 56.7% productive rearrangements and were called segregating when the between-donor standard deviation exceeded 5%. To diagnose cytomegalovirus status from the catalog of TCR beta chain sequences, a statistical classification framework was built. A later analysis assigned V and J genes by comparing TCR nucleotide sequences with IMGT/GENE-DB human TR gene sequences. The TCRdist pipeline was used in a later analysis to assign CDR3 sequences and most-parsimonious VDJ recombination scenarios. In a later analysis, every TCR beta chain was defined by the combination of its CDR3 amino acid sequence and its V-gene family, and reads without a unique V-gene family were dropped. As a way to deal with suspected cross-contamination and a sequencing artifact, a later analysis dropped under 600 nucleotide sequences that were highly shared and had low generation probability. A later analysis calculated a clonal expansion index for each public chain from normalized within-repertoire ranks of inferred template counts. In a later analysis, generation probabilities were computed using a VDJ recombination model fitted to out-of-frame rearrangements, and the results were checked against IGoR. In a later analysis, TCR-TCR, TCR-HLA and TCR-CMV co-occurrence was scored with hypergeometric tests, and a repertoire-size bias correction was applied to TCR pairs. In a later analysis, false discovery rates were estimated by permuting HLA or CMV assignments 20 times. In a later analysis, co-occurring TCRs were grouped using DBSCAN, with TCRdist sequence similarity added in when clustering inside HLA-allele-positive subsets. Co-occurrence clustering excluded repertoires with fewer than 30,000 or more than 120,000 public chains, plus five with anomalous nucleotide sharing. This is the immuneACCESS table as TCRdb keeps it, with only in-frame sequences that have V and J called. A part of the clones is gone; compared with another copy, unresolved V genes explain less than half, and the rest is unexplained. That table gives V, J and clone size, and the DNA gave D and trimming. The sample has some 150,000 clones on record, approximately 87% of them singletons. More than 1.5% of the sample lies in the top ten.

In total, roughly 710 healthy bone marrow donors made up the cohort. All cohort members were sampled while nominally healthy, although unrecorded immune exposures were likely present. The donor tested CMV seronegative, placing the donor among the 350 to 400 seronegative members of the cohort. A peripheral blood sample was provided by each donor, and peripheral blood mononuclear cells were used for TCR beta sequencing. Genomic DNA was extracted from the blood cell samples with the Qiagen DNeasy Blood Extraction Kit. About this clone itself: Its cognate antigen has yet to be identified. No clone much larger than this one lies a single base away; base qualities are absent.

The CDR3 runs 15 amino acids, cysteine and phenylalanine included. The entry retains the CDR3 DNA only, 45 bases that are in frame from base 1. The germline V gene gives CDR1 as LGHNA and CDR2 as YSLEER. Unmatched junction bases come to 1, with V trimmed by 0 bases and J by 3 bases. The sequence joins TRBV4-3 to TRBJ2-1, with 8 middle bases fitting TRBD2. The receptor's source is a man aged 40-49 years in good health and CMV-seronegative. The sequenced sample consisted of PBMCs. The sequenced DNA is TGCGCCAGCAGCCAAGAAAGCGGGGGCTACAATGAGCAGTTCTTC. This encodes CASSQESGGYNEQFF.